Below, 24 T cell receptor beta chains from the same sample are listed, as sequenced in a study of cytomegalovirus exposure and HLA in healthy donors. Primers included in the PCR were 60 Vbeta and 13 Jbeta primers. The data were produced by immunoSEQ multiplex PCR, yet TCRdb's version contains in-frame clones alone and is incomplete. The table lists about 160,000 clones, less than 85% of them singletons. What was sequenced was PBMCs. The receptors originated from a man aged 55 to 69 in good health and CMV-seronegative.

V usage is TRBV7-2 and J usage is TRBJ1-2; TRBD1 aligns across 7 bases. The CDR3 runs to 14 residues. CDR1 and CDR2 (germline): SGHTA, FQGNSA. V gave up 6 bases and J gave up 8 bases; unmatched junction bases: 12. The CDR3 reads CASRLAGQGVGYTF. The CDR3 DNA sequence: TGTGCCAGCAGGCTAGCCGGGCAGGGGGTAGGCTACACCTTC.

The V call is TRBV7-9, the J call TRBJ2-1; 7 positions match TRBD1. The germline CDR1 and CDR2 sequences are SEHNR and FQNEAQ (reference sequence). The ends lost 6 bases at V and 7 bases at J; junction bases unmatched: 6. The CDR3 runs to 13 residues. CDR3 sequence: CASSPQGSNEQFF. Here the CDR3 DNA reads TGTGCCAGCAGTCCACAGGGGTCAAATGAGCAGTTCTTC.

The chain carries TRBV29-1 and TRBJ1-1, with D maybe TRBD1 (6 bases). V lost 7 bases, J lost 1 base, and 13 bases lay in between. Germline V gene data show CDR1 as SQVTM and CDR2 as ANQGSEA. The CDR3 is 13 residues long. Here the CDR3 DNA reads TGCAGCGGGGGTAGGGGGGGGAACACTGAAGCTTTCTTT. Its translation is CSGGRGGNTEAFF.

The J gene is TRBJ2-5, the V gene TRBV4-2; 7 positions agree with TRBD2. V shed 3 bases and J 1 base; nucleotides not matched to a gene: 14. CDR1 LGHNA and CDR2 YNFKEQ come from the germline V gene. The CDR3 consists of 18 residues. The CDR3 DNA reads TGTGCCAGCAGCCATTTCGGGACTATCGGCCCGGCCCAAGAGACCCAGTACTTC. Encoded protein: CASSHFGTIGPAQETQYF.

The V and J genes are TRBV28 and TRBJ2-7; TRBD2 agrees at 7 bases. The ends lost 8 bases at V and 3 bases at J; junction bases unmatched: 10. Looked up from germline, CDR1 is MDHEN and CDR2 is SYDVKM. The CDR3 consists of 14 residues. CDR3 loop: CASRPAGMNYEQYF. CDR3 DNA sequence: TGTGCCAGCCGGCCAGCGGGAATGAACTACGAGCAGTACTTC.

The chain employs TRBV5-5 and TRBJ1-1; 7 bases align to TRBD1. J gave up 4 bases and V 4 bases, and 7 bases lay outside the gene matches. Looked up from germline, CDR1 is SGHKS and CDR2 is YYEKEE (reference sequence). The CDR3 is made up of 14 amino acids. The CDR3 here is CASSTGVQGTEAFF. CDR3 DNA: TGTGCCAGCAGCACAGGGGTGCAGGGCACTGAAGCTTTCTTT.

The V call is TRBV9, the J call TRBJ2-1, with 10 nucleotides matching TRBD2. Trimming removed 1 base from V and 5 bases from J; junction bases left unmatched: 3. The V gene's germline CDR1 is SGDLS and CDR2 YYNGEE. The CDR3 totals 15 residues. Here the CDR3 reads CASSVISGGDNEQFF. Here the CDR3 DNA reads TGTGCCAGCAGCGTAATCAGCGGGGGGGACAATGAGCAGTTCTTC. Based on the CDR3 plus reference TRBV9 and TRBJ2-1, the full variable domain is DSGVTQTPKHLITATGQRVTLRCSPRSGDLSVYWYQQSLDQGLQFLIQYYNGEERAKGNILERFSAQQFPDLHSELNLSSLELGDSALYFCASSVISGGDNEQFFGPGTRLTVL.

The chain links TRBV27 to TRBJ2-7, with D perhaps matching TRBD1 (6 bases). The germline CDR1 and CDR2 sequences are MNHEY and SMNVEV (reference sequence). This CDR3 region has 13 residues. With 6 bases removed from V and 9 bases from J, the gap between germline ends came to 18 bases. DNA of the CDR3: TGTGCCAGCAGCCCTTCACAGGGCGTGTCGCAGTACTTC. It codes for CASSPSQGVSQYF.

CDR3 DNA: TGTGCCAGCAGTTCAAGGACTAGCGGGAGGTACAATGAGCAGTTCTTC. It yields the protein CASSSRTSGRYNEQFF. The rearrangement links TRBV28 to TRBJ2-1; TRBD2 matches at 14 bases. Trimming took 4 bases from V and 4 from J; bases not matched to a gene: 3. The CDR3 length is 16 residues. Germline lookup yields CDR1 MDHEN and CDR2 SYDVKM.

Worth noting for this clone: Other nucleotide sequences in the sample specify the same CDR3. This chain connects TRBV5-1 to TRBJ2-3; perhaps TRBD1 as D (5 bases). The CDR3 is 16 residues long. Germline CDR1 reads SGHRS; CDR2 reads YFSETQ. V dropped 4 bases and J dropped 2 bases, with 17 bases sitting between them. CDR3 protein: CASSLDGRVPTDTQYF. DNA of the CDR3: TGCGCCAGCAGCCTGGACGGCAGGGTCCCCACAGATACGCAGTATTTT.

The chain is built from TRBV5-1 and TRBJ2-7, with 7 bases aligning to TRBD2. CDR1 and CDR2 (germline): SGHRS, YFSETQ. This CDR3 comprises 18 residues. V was pared by 0 bases and J by 0 bases, with 12 bases of the junction left unmatched. This CDR3 reads CASSLGVSGRTSSYEQYF. CDR3 sequence (DNA): TGCGCCAGCAGCTTGGGTGTTTCAGGGCGGACTAGCTCCTACGAGCAGTACTTC.

The chain combines TRBV11-3 with TRBJ1-6; tentatively, D is TRBD1 (5 bases). Germline V CDR1 and CDR2: SGHNT, YENEEA. The length of the CDR3 is 16 residues. The V gene lost 0 bases and the J gene lost 9 bases, with 15 bases spanning the gap. CDR3 in DNA: TGTGCCAGCAGCTTAGATATAGACAGCTCTTTTTCACCCCTCCACTTT. Protein: CASSLDIDSSFSPLHF.

V is TRBV5-8 and J is TRBJ2-5, with D tentatively TRBD1 (6 bases). This CDR3 comprises 11 residues. Deletions cut 4 bases from V and 7 bases from J, with 8 bases between. In germline, CDR1 is SGHTS, CDR2 YDEGEE. CDR3 in amino acids: CASSVGGTQYF. CDR3 in DNA: TGTGCCAGCAGCGTAGGGGGGACCCAGTACTTC.

The chain couples TRBV7-3 to TRBJ2-2; the match to TRBD1 covers 10 bases. The length of the CDR3 is 14 residues. The V segment lost 6 bases and the J segment 5 bases; nucleotides outside the gene matches: 3. Germline V gene sequence: CDR1 SGHTA, CDR2 FQGTGA. This CDR3 reads CASRTGGSTGELFF. CDR3 nucleotide sequence: TGTGCCAGCAGGACAGGGGGCAGTACCGGGGAGCTGTTTTTT.

V usage is TRBV18 and J usage is TRBJ2-1; D perhaps matches TRBD2 (5 bases). This CDR3 spans 14 amino acids. Trimming left V 3 bases short and J 6 bases short, with 12 bases between. Looked up from germline, CDR1 is KGHSH and CDR2 is LQKENI. The CDR3 reads CASSPPERTNEQFF. The DNA for the CDR3 is TGTGCCAGCTCACCCCCAGAGCGGACCAATGAGCAGTTCTTC.

This chain links TRBV6-1 with TRBJ1-6; D is perhaps TRBD1 (5 bases). CDR1 MNHNS and CDR2 SASEGT come from the germline V gene. This CDR3 spans 14 amino acids. Deletions cut 2 bases from V and 4 bases from J, with 6 bases between. This CDR3 is CASSEPGYNSPLHF. CDR3 bases: TGTGCCAGCAGTGAACCAGGGTATAATTCACCCCTCCACTTT.

V is TRBV5-6 and J is TRBJ1-1; unclear D gene. CDR3 size: 11 residues. The V and J ends lost 0 bases and 8 bases respectively, with 5 bases between them. Germline V gene lookup returns CDR1 SGHDT and CDR2 YYEEEE. CDR3 sequence (DNA): TGTGCCAGCAGCTTGGGACAAGAAGCTTTCTTT. Its protein is CASSLGQEAFF.

The rearrangement joins TRBV29-1 to TRBJ1-1, with TRBD1 matching 8 bases. CDR3 length equals 13 residues. V lost 6 bases, J lost 5 bases, and 8 bases stayed unmatched. Germline loops: CDR1 SQVTM, CDR2 ANQGSEA. As DNA, the CDR3 is TGCAGCGTCAATGGACAGGGTAGGACTGAAGCTTTCTTT. Translated: CSVNGQGRTEAFF.

This clone was detected only a few times. The genes are TRBV19 and TRBJ2-5, with TRBD2 identical over 9 bases. The CDR3 contains 17 residues. Germline V gives CDR1 LNHDA, CDR2 SQIVND (reference sequence). The V gene end was trimmed by 1 base and the J gene end by 3 bases; junction bases not matched to a gene: 9. The CDR3 coding sequence is TGTGCCAGTAGTATAGTTTATCAGGCTAGCGGGGAAGAGACCCAGTACTTC. Translation gives CASSIVYQASGEETQYF.

The chain employs TRBV27 and TRBJ1-5, with 9 nucleotides matching TRBD1. This CDR3 has 14 amino acids. Germline CDR1 reads MNHEY; CDR2 reads SMNVEV (reference sequence). V lost 5 bases, J lost 4 bases, and 3 bases stayed unmatched. In DNA form, the CDR3 reads TGTGCCAGCAGTCCAGGGACAGGGAATCAGCCCCAGCATTTT. Its translation is CASSPGTGNQPQHF.

The chain uses TRBV30 and TRBJ2-1, with 8 positions matching TRBD1. CDR3 length: 14 amino acids. Germline V gene lookup returns CDR1 GTSNPN and CDR2 SVGIG (reference sequence). The V segment lost 5 bases and the J segment 9 bases; nucleotides outside the gene matches: 12. CDR3 sequence: CAWGPGTGLLEQFF. The CDR3 DNA reads TGTGCCTGGGGGCCCGGGACAGGTCTCCTTGAGCAGTTCTTC.

The chain employs TRBV30 and TRBJ2-3, with a weak D call TRBD2 (5 bases). The CDR3 is made up of 12 amino acids. Germline CDR1 is GTSNPN and CDR2 is SVGIG (reference sequence). Trimming removed 6 bases from V and 6 bases from J, with 13 bases in between. CDR3 loop: CACRGGRDTQYF. The CDR3 coding sequence is TGTGCCTGCCGCGGCGGGCGGGATACGCAGTATTTT. Drawing the rest from reference TRBV30 and TRBJ2-3, the complete variable domain is SQTIHQWPATLVQPVGSPLSLECTVEGTSNPNLYWYRQAAGRGLQLLFYSVGIGQISSEVPQNLSASRPQDRQFILSSKKLLLSDSGFYLCACRGGRDTQYFGPGTRLTVL.

The rearrangement links TRBV5-6 to TRBJ1-2, with D perhaps TRBD1 (6 bases). The CDR3 length is 13 residues. The V end was cut by 1 base, the J end by 8 bases, with 12 bases between. Germline CDR1 and CDR2: SGHDT and YYEEEE. CDR3 region: CASSLTGSEGYTF. CDR3 in DNA: TGTGCCAGCAGCTTGACAGGGAGCGAGGGCTACACCTTC.

V and J are TRBV10-2 and TRBJ1-2, with 9 bases fitting TRBD1. With 4 bases clipped from V and 1 base from J, the junction kept 10 bases outside the gene matches. The CDR3 loop spans 17 amino acids. Germline V gene sequence: CDR1 WSHSY, CDR2 SAAADI. CDR3 loop: CASSAIFQTGGNYGYTF. CDR3 nucleotides: TGCGCCAGCAGTGCGATCTTTCAGACAGGGGGTAACTATGGCTACACCTTC.